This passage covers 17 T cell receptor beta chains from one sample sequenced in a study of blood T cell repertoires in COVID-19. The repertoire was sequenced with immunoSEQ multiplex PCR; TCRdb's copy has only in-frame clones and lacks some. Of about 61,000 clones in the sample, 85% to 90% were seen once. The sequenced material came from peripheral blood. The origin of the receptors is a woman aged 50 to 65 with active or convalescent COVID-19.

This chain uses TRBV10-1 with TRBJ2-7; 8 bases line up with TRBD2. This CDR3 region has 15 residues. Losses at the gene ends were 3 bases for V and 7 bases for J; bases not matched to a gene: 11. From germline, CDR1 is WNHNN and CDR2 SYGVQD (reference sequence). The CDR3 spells CASSEQLAAPGEQYF. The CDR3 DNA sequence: TGCGCCAGCAGTGAACAACTAGCGGCCCCCGGAGAGCAGTACTTC.

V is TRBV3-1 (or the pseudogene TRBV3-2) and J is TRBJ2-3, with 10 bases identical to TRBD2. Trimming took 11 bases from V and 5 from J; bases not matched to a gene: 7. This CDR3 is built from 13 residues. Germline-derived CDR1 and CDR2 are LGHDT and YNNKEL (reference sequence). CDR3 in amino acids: CACSSGRGDTQYF. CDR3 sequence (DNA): TGTGCCTGCTCTAGCGGGAGAGGAGATACGCAGTATTTT.

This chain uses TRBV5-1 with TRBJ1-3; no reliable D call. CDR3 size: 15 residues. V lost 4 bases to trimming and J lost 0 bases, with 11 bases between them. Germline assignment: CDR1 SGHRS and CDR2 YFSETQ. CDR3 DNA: TGCGCCAGCAGCCCCCCAGATTTCTCTGGAAACACCATATATTTT. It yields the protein CASSPPDFSGNTIYF.

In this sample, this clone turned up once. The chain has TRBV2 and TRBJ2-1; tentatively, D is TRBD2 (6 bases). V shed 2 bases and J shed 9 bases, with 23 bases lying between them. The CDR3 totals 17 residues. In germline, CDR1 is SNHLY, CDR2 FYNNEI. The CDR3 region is CASSEIPLGGPLGEQFF. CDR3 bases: TGTGCCAGCAGTGAAATCCCCCTAGGAGGGCCGTTGGGTGAGCAGTTCTTC.

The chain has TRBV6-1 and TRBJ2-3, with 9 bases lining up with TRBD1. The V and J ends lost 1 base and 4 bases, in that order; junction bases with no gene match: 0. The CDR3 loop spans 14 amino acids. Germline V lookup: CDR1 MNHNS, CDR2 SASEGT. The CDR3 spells CASSEGQGADTQYF. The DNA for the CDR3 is TGTGCCAGCAGTGAAGGACAGGGGGCAGATACGCAGTATTTT.

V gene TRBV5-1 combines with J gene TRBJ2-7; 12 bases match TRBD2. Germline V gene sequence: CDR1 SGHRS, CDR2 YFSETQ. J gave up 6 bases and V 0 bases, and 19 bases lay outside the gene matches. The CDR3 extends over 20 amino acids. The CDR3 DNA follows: TGCGCCAGCAGCTTGGTTCGAATTGGGCTAGCGGGAGGGCCGGAAAGCGAGCAGTACTTC. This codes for CASSLVRIGLAGGPESEQYF. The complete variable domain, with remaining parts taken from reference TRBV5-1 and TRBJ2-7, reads KAGVTQTPRYLIKTRGQQVTLSCSPISGHRSVSWYQQTPGQGLQFLFEYFSETQRNKGNFPGRFSGRQFSNSRSEMNVSTLELGDSALYLCASSLVRIGLAGGPESEQYFGPGTRLTVT.

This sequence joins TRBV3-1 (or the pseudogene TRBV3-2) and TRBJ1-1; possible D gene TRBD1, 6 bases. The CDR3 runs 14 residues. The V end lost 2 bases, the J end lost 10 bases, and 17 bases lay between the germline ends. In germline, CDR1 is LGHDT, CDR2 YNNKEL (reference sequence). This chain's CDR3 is CASSQSRTVFLAFF. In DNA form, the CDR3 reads TGTGCCAGCAGCCAAAGCAGGACAGTTTTCCTAGCTTTCTTT.

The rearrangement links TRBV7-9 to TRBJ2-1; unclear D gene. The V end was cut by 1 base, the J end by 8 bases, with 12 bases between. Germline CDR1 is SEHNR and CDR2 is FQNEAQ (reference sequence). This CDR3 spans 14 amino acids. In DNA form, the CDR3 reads TGTGCCAGCAGCTTAGACGGGTCCCTGGATGAGCAGTTCTTC. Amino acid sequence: CASSLDGSLDEQFF. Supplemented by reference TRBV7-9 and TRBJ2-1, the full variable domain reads DTGVSQNPRHKITKRGQNVTFRCDPISEHNRLYWYRQTLGQGPEFLTYFQNEAQLEKSRLLSDRFSAERPKGSFSTLEIQRTEQGDSAMYLCASSLDGSLDEQFFGPGTRLTVL.

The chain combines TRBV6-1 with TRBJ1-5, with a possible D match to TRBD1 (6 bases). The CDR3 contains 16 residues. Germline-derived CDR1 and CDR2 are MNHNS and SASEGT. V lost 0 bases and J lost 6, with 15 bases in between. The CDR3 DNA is TGTGCCAGCAGTGAAGCGCCGGGGGGCAAAGGTCAGCCCCAGCATTTT. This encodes CASSEAPGGKGQPQHF.

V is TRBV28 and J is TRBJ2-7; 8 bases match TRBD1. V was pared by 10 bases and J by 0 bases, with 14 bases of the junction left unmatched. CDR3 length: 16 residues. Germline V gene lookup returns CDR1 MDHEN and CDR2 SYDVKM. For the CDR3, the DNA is TGTGCCACCGAAAAACCGGGACAGGCCTACTCCTACGAGCAGTACTTC. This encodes CATEKPGQAYSYEQYF.

The CDR3 loop reads CASSAGTLSYEQYF. CDR3 sequence (DNA): TGTGCCAGCAGCGCCGGGACTCTCTCCTACGAGCAGTACTTC. The J gene is TRBJ2-7, the V gene TRBV11-2, with D possibly being TRBD2 (6 bases). CDR3 length: 14 amino acids. Germline V CDR1 and CDR2: SGHAT, FQNNGV. Trimming left V 5 bases short and J 0 bases short, with 11 bases between.

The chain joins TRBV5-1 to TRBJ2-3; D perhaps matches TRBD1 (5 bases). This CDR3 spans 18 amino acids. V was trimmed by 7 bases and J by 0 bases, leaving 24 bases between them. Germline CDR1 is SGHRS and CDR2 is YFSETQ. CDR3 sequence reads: CASRWGASGASSTDTQYF. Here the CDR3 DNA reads TGCGCCAGCCGCTGGGGCGCTTCGGGTGCCTCTAGCACAGATACGCAGTATTTT.

The DNA for the CDR3 is TGTGCCAGCTCACCACCACGAGCCTCCTCTGGAAACACCATATATTTT. This translates into CASSPPRASSGNTIYF. The chain combines TRBV18 with TRBJ1-3, with no clear D. Per the germline V gene, CDR1 is KGHSH and CDR2 is LQKENI. The CDR3 consists of 16 residues. V lost 0 bases to trimming and J lost 0 bases, with 9 bases between them.

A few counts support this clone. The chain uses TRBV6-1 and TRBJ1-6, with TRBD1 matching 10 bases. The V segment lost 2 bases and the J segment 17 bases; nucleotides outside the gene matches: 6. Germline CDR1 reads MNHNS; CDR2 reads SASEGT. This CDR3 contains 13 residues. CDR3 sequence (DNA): TGTGCCAGCAGTGAAACAGGGGGGACAGGGGTCCACTTT. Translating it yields CASSETGGTGVHF.

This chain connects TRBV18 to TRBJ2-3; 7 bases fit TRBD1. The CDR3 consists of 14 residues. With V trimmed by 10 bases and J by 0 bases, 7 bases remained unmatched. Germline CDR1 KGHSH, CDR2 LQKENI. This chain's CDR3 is CATTRTGSTDTQYF. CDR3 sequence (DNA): TGTGCCACGACACGGACAGGCAGCACAGATACGCAGTATTTT. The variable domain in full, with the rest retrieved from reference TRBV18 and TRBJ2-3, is NAGVMQNPRHLVRRRGQEARLRCSPMKGHSHVYWYRQLPEEGLKFMVYLQKENIIDESGMPKERFSAEFPKEGPSILRIQQVVRGDSAAYFCATTRTGSTDTQYFGPGTRLTVL.

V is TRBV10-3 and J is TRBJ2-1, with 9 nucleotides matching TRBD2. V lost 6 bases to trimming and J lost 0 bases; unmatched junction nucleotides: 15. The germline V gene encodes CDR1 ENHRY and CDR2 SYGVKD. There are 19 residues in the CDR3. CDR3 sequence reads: CAIRGGLAGITSSYNEQFF. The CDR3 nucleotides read TGTGCCATCAGGGGGGGGCTAGCGGGAATTACCAGCTCCTACAATGAGCAGTTCTTC.

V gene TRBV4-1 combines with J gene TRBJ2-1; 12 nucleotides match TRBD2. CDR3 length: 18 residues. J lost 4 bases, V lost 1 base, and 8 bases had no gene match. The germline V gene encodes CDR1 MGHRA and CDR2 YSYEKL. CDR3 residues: CASSQAVLAGGHYNEQFF. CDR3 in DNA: TGCGCCAGCAGCCAAGCGGTACTAGCGGGAGGCCATTACAATGAGCAGTTCTTC.